This T cell receptor beta chain was retrieved from a study of blood T cell repertoires in COVID-19. Across the whole study: Researchers got acute and convalescent COVID-19 samples from the United States, Italy and Spain.

The V gene end was trimmed by 5 bases and the J gene end by 3 bases; junction bases not matched to a gene: 9. Germline assignment: CDR1 MNHEY and CDR2 SMNVEV (reference sequence). This CDR3 region has 15 residues. As processed by the authors: Nucleated cell number was recorded as an estimate derived from reference gene primer amplification. Libraries were prepared by immunoSEQ multiplex PCR; TCRdb keeps only in-frame clonotypes and omits some of them. Clonal size and the V and J genes are those of that table, whereas D and trimming came from the DNA. The sample consists of some 200,000 clones, around 89% of them appearing once. Living in about two dozen US areas, the participants were between roughly 18 and 90 years of age. Resolution of symptoms, clearance, or two negative PCRs was present in recovered Cohort 3 donors.

This receptor was identified in a woman between 18 and 30 years old who had recovered from COVID-19. Sequenced input: PBMCs or T cells enriched from blood (not recorded which). The chain links TRBV27 to TRBJ1-2; TRBD1 agrees at 7 bases. The CDR3 sequence: CASSPRQGAYYGYTF. The CDR3 nucleotides read TGTGCCAGCAGTCCGCGACAGGGCGCCTACTATGGCTACACCTTC.